This paragraph covers one TCR beta chain sequence. Antigen unknown. This entry belongs to a study of T cells in narcolepsy. Study summary: Healthy controls were enrolled alongside patients with narcolepsy type 1 or type 2.

Libraries were prepared by immunoSEQ multiplex PCR; TCRdb keeps only in-frame clonotypes and omits some of them. The profile covers around 15,000 clones, with roughly 85% appearing a single time and 30% to 40% taken by the ten largest. Findings and caveats of the study: No autoreactive T cell clone sequences appeared in some memory CD4+ repertoires. Autoreactive HCRT-specific and TRIB2-specific clonotypes were marked in same-patient CSF-versus-blood CD4+ comparisons. Healthy controls reportedly lacked the autoreactive clonotypes serially found in patients' blood.

Material for sequencing was memory (CD45RA-) CD4+ T cells from blood. The receptor's source is a human donor in good health.

In DNA form, the CDR3 reads TGTGCCAGCAGCTTCGCTGGCTCGATCCAAGAGACCCAGTACTTC. This translates into CASSFAGSIQETQYF. V gene TRBV11-2 combines with J gene TRBJ2-5; D gene unclear. Trimming cost V 3 bases and J 1 base, with 12 bases left between them. CDR1 and CDR2 from the germline V gene are SGHAT and FQNNGV. This CDR3 spans 15 amino acids.